The 29 T cell receptor beta chains given below trace back to one sample, sequenced in a study of beta chain features in type 1 diabetes. Sequencing targeted expressed TCRB transcripts, as all isolated RNA had been reverse transcribed. Some clones are missing from TCRdb's copy, which holds only in-frame ones; the method was immunoSEQ multiplex PCR. The sample shows about 130,000 clones, approximately 10% of them seen only once. Study observations and caveats: Across all four CD4+ subsets, people with type 1 diabetes showed modestly shorter TCRB CDR3s.

No antigen has been identified for these receptors. What was sequenced was central memory CD4+ T cells from blood. These receptors all come from a man aged 25-45 years with type 1 diabetes.

The rearrangement joins TRBV7-9 to TRBJ2-7, with 9 nucleotides matching TRBD1. The ends lost 4 bases at V and 5 bases at J; junction bases unmatched: 6. This CDR3 comprises 14 residues. Germline values: CDR1 SEHNR, CDR2 FQNEAQ (reference sequence). The chain's CDR3 is CASSYLGQGHEQYF. DNA of the CDR3: TGTGCCAGCAGCTATTTGGGACAGGGCCACGAGCAGTACTTC.

The chain carries TRBV9 and TRBJ1-1, with D possibly TRBD1 on 5 matching bases. Per the germline V gene, CDR1 is SGDLS and CDR2 is YYNGEE. V lost 4 bases to trimming and J lost 2 bases, with 12 bases between them. The CDR3 consists of 14 residues. CDR3 in DNA: TGTGCCAGCAGCTTATCGACAGTAAACACTGAAGCTTTCTTT. Encoded protein: CASSLSTVNTEAFF.

The CDR3 bases are TGTGCCAGCAGTTCGGACGGAGCGGGGGGAGAGCAGTACTTC. Translating gives CASSSDGAGGEQYF. The rearrangement links TRBV2 to TRBJ2-7; 9 bases fit TRBD2. CDR1 is SNHLY and CDR2 is FYNNEI in the germline V gene. The ends lost 5 bases at V and 7 bases at J; junction bases unmatched: 9. The CDR3 is made up of 14 amino acids.

The genes are TRBV29-1 and TRBJ2-3, with 8 bases aligning to TRBD2. CDR1 and CDR2 from the germline V gene are SQVTM and ANQGSEA. The CDR3 has 13 amino acids. V gave up 7 bases and J gave up 4 bases; unmatched junction bases: 7. The DNA of the CDR3 is TGCAGCGCCGGTCGGGGGGGGGCAGATACGCAGTATTTT. Translation gives CSAGRGGADTQYF.

This clone was detected a few times. The CDR3 here is CASRNRDREETQYF. The DNA of the CDR3 is TGTGCCAGCCGAAACCGGGACAGGGAAGAGACCCAGTACTTC. V is TRBV2 and J is TRBJ2-5; 9 nucleotides line up with TRBD1. V dropped 8 bases and J dropped 3; count of bases not matched to a gene: 7. Germline CDR1 reads SNHLY; CDR2 reads FYNNEI. There are 14 residues in the CDR3.

V usage is TRBV4-1 and J usage is TRBJ1-3, with no clear D. Trimming took 0 bases from V and 4 from J, leaving 13 bases between them. The CDR3 covers 16 residues. The germline gives CDR1 MGHRA, CDR2 YSYEKL. The CDR3 nucleotides read TGCGCCAGCAGCCAAGAAGGCAGAGCGGGAGGAAACACCATATATTTT. It translates to CASSQEGRAGGNTIYF.

This clone showed up just a few times. The chain uses TRBV6-5 and TRBJ2-5; D may be TRBD1 (6 bases). The germline V gene encodes CDR1 MNHEY and CDR2 SVGAGI. The CDR3 has 15 amino acids. The V end lost 6 bases, the J end lost 0 bases, and 14 bases lay between the germline ends. Here the CDR3 DNA reads TGTGCCAGCAGCCAGGACAGCTTCGACCAAGAGACCCAGTACTTC. It translates to CASSQDSFDQETQYF.

This clone has just a few counts. V gene TRBV5-4 combines with J gene TRBJ1-1; 9 bases are shared with TRBD1. The CDR3 is 14 amino acids. Per germline, CDR1 SGHNT and CDR2 YYREEE (reference sequence). V was clipped by 5 bases and J by 7 bases; unmatched bases: 9. The CDR3: CASRRQGGGNEAFF. The CDR3 coding sequence is TGTGCCAGCAGGAGACAGGGGGGGGGAAATGAAGCTTTCTTT.

This clone was counted between two and nine times. The CDR3 coding sequence is TGTGCCAGCAGTGCAAGGCTGGGGGGAACAGATACGCAGTATTTT. Its protein product is CASSARLGGTDTQYF. This chain links TRBV2 with TRBJ2-3; possibly TRBD2 for D (6 bases). The CDR3 contains 15 residues. V shed 4 bases and J shed 3 bases, with 14 bases lying between them. Germline assignment: CDR1 SNHLY and CDR2 FYNNEI.

V usage is TRBV5-1 and J usage is TRBJ2-7; 9 nucleotides agree with TRBD1. This CDR3 comprises 14 residues. V lost 4 bases and J lost 7; bases outside the gene matches: 9. Germline assignment: CDR1 SGHRS and CDR2 YFSETQ. The CDR3 DNA follows: TGCGCCAGCAGCGCACGGACAGGGGAGGGGGAGCAGTACTTC. Its translation is CASSARTGEGEQYF.

This clone was seen more than once but under ten times. The chain has TRBV29-1 and TRBJ2-5; 9 bases are a match to TRBD1. V gave up 5 bases and J gave up 0 bases; unmatched junction bases: 4. CDR1 is SQVTM and CDR2 is ANQGSEA in the germline V gene. The CDR3 consists of 14 residues. In nucleotides, the CDR3 is TGCAGCGTTTTACGGACAGGGGACCAAGAGACCCAGTACTTC. Encoded protein: CSVLRTGDQETQYF.

The chain couples TRBV11-2 to TRBJ2-7, with D maybe TRBD2 (6 bases). This CDR3 spans 17 amino acids. The germline gives CDR1 SGHAT, CDR2 FQNNGV. V was shortened by 5 bases and J by 0 bases, with 20 bases between the two germline ends. CDR3 sequence reads: CASSPRVGRGDSYEQYF. CDR3 nucleotide sequence: TGTGCCAGCAGCCCCCGAGTAGGGCGCGGGGACTCCTACGAGCAGTACTTC.

This clone was counted a few times. The chain links TRBV28 to TRBJ1-6; weak D call: TRBD1 (5 bases). There are 13 residues in the CDR3. CDR1 is MDHEN and CDR2 is SYDVKM in the germline V gene. V lost 6 bases, J lost 8 bases, and 11 bases lay in between. CDR3 residues: CASRLAGDSPLHF. CDR3 bases: TGTGCCAGCAGGTTGGCGGGGGATTCACCCCTCCACTTT. Looking up the rest from reference TRBV28 and TRBJ1-6 gives the full variable domain: DVKVTQSSRYLVKRTGEKVFLECVQDMDHENMFWYRQDPGLGLRLIYFSYDVKMKEKGDIPEGYSVSREKKERFSLILESASTNQTSMYLCASRLAGDSPLHFGNGTRLTVT.

This clone was found a few times. The rearrangement links TRBV28 to TRBJ2-1, with D tentatively TRBD2 (6 bases). Germline V gene data show CDR1 as MDHEN and CDR2 as SYDVKM. This CDR3 contains 16 residues. V lost 2 bases and J 2 bases, leaving 13 bases between the germline ends. The CDR3 DNA reads as TGTGCCAGCAGTTTAACTAGCCTCGGGACCTACAATGAGCAGTTCTTC. It yields the protein CASSLTSLGTYNEQFF. The whole variable domain, filled in from reference TRBV28 and TRBJ2-1, reads DVKVTQSSRYLVKRTGEKVFLECVQDMDHENMFWYRQDPGLGLRLIYFSYDVKMKEKGDIPEGYSVSREKKERFSLILESASTNQTSMYLCASSLTSLGTYNEQFFGPGTRLTVL.

The table lists this clone with a few counts. The gene calls are TRBV7-2 and TRBJ1-2; maybe TRBD1 (6 bases). Deletions cut 0 bases from V and 7 bases from J, with 12 bases between. From germline, CDR1 is SGHTA and CDR2 FQGNSA. The CDR3 contains 14 residues. The chain's CDR3 is CASSLANRASGYTF. CDR3 in DNA: TGTGCCAGCAGCTTAGCGAACAGGGCGTCTGGCTACACCTTC.

The V gene is TRBV9, the J gene TRBJ2-2; 9 bases align to TRBD1. CDR3 length: 17 amino acids. The ends lost 6 bases at V and 5 bases at J; junction bases unmatched: 14. Germline CDR1 and CDR2: SGDLS and YYNGEE. The chain's CDR3 is CASTPSGQGLDTGELFF. CDR3 nucleotide sequence: TGTGCCAGCACCCCATCGGGACAGGGTTTGGATACCGGGGAGCTGTTTTTT.

The genes are TRBV4-2 and TRBJ2-3; 11 bases match TRBD2. V shed 5 bases, J shed 6 bases, and the junction held 10 bases outside the gene matches. The V gene's germline CDR1 is LGHNA and CDR2 YNFKEQ. The CDR3 consists of 16 residues. The CDR3 region is CASSIPSGGTSDTQYF. The CDR3 nucleotides are TGTGCCAGCAGCATACCTAGCGGGGGGACGTCCGATACGCAGTATTTT.

This chain uses TRBV5-1 with TRBJ2-6; TRBD1 is a possible D gene (5 bases). The CDR3 runs 15 residues. The V gene's germline CDR1 is SGHRS and CDR2 YFSETQ. Trimming shortened V by 5 bases and J by 0 bases, and 9 bases separated the two germline ends. For the CDR3, the DNA is TGCGCCAGCAGGACAGTTATCTCTGGGGCCAACGTCCTGACTTTC. This codes for CASRTVISGANVLTF.

A note on this clone: Additional DNA sequences in this sample encode the identical CDR3. The chain couples TRBV30 to TRBJ2-7; D perhaps matches TRBD2 (5 bases). This CDR3 has 11 residues. CDR1 and CDR2 from the germline V gene are GTSNPN and SVGIG (reference sequence). The V and J ends lost 0 bases and 5 bases respectively, with 5 bases between them. The CDR3 is CAWSVRDEQYF. In nucleotides, the CDR3 is TGTGCCTGGAGTGTGCGGGACGAGCAGTACTTC.

V usage is TRBV9 and J usage is TRBJ2-1; D uncertain. In germline, CDR1 is SGDLS, CDR2 YYNGEE. The V end lost 2 bases, the J end lost 1 base, and 10 bases lay between the germline ends. This CDR3 is 15 amino acids long. This CDR3 is CASSVGRQSYNEQFF. The CDR3 DNA reads as TGTGCCAGCAGCGTTGGGCGCCAGTCCTACAATGAGCAGTTCTTC.

This sequence joins TRBV2 and TRBJ1-1; 7 bases match TRBD1. Trimming at V came to 5 bases and at J to 11 bases, leaving 5 bases not matched to a gene. The CDR3 has 11 residues. Germline V gene data show CDR1 as SNHLY and CDR2 as FYNNEI. The CDR3 loop is CASSLGQLAFF. For the CDR3, the DNA is TGTGCCAGCAGTTTGGGACAGCTGGCTTTCTTT.

The rearrangement links TRBV21-1 to TRBJ2-3; TRBD2 is the table's D call and was not checked against the DNA. TRBV21-1 is recorded as a pseudogene. The CDR3 has 17 residues. The CDR3 spells CASSFPIGTSGTDTQYF. The CDR3 nucleotides read TGTGCCAGCAGTTTTCCGATAGGGACTAGCGGCACAGATACGCAGTATTTT.

This clone was counted only a few times. CDR3 nucleotide sequence: TGTGCCAGCAGCTTAGTGCGGACAGGGGAGAGCAATCAGCCCCAGCATTTT. Protein: CASSLVRTGESNQPQHF. The gene calls are TRBV7-2 and TRBJ1-5; TRBD1 matches at 9 bases. The junction had 5 bases not matched to a gene; V was cut back by 1 base and J by 1 base. The germline CDR1 and CDR2 sequences are SGHTA and FQGNSA. This CDR3 comprises 17 residues.

V and J are TRBV7-9 and TRBJ2-7; TRBD2 matches 12 bases. In germline, CDR1 is SEHNR, CDR2 FQNEAQ (reference sequence). This CDR3 comprises 14 residues. The V gene end was trimmed by 3 bases and the J gene end by 4 bases; junction bases not matched to a gene: 1. CDR3 region: CASSLTSGGYEQYF. The CDR3 region has the DNA TGTGCCAGCAGCTTGACTAGCGGGGGATACGAGCAGTACTTC. Full variable domain (outside the CDR3, taken from reference TRBV7-9 and TRBJ2-7): DTGVSQNPRHKITKRGQNVTFRCDPISEHNRLYWYRQTLGQGPEFLTYFQNEAQLEKSRLLSDRFSAERPKGSFSTLEIQRTEQGDSAMYLCASSLTSGGYEQYFGPGTRLTVT.

V gene TRBV5-1 combines with J gene TRBJ2-7, with TRBD1 identical over 8 bases. V gave up 4 bases and J gave up 5 bases; unmatched junction bases: 11. The CDR3 runs 15 residues. Germline CDR1 is SGHRS and CDR2 is YFSETQ. CDR3 in amino acids: CASSPIQGQGHEQYF. In DNA, the CDR3 is TGCGCCAGCAGCCCTATCCAAGGACAGGGACACGAGCAGTACTTC.

The rearrangement uses TRBV5-1 and TRBJ2-2; possibly TRBD1 for D (5 bases). Germline loops: CDR1 SGHRS, CDR2 YFSETQ. Trimming removed 3 bases at V and 5 bases at J, with 8 bases between. The CDR3 runs to 13 residues. The CDR3 spells CASSSTETGELFF. The CDR3, as DNA: TGCGCCAGCAGCTCGACAGAGACCGGGGAGCTGTTTTTT.

J is TRBJ2-7 and V is TRBV12-5; TRBD1 is a possible D gene (5 bases). Trimming stripped 4 bases from V and 3 bases from J, with 13 bases between. Germline V lookup: CDR1 LGHNT, CDR2 FRNRAP. This CDR3 region has 14 residues. The CDR3 sequence is CASGSDTGSYEQYF. The CDR3 region has the DNA TGTGCTAGTGGTTCCGACACAGGTAGCTACGAGCAGTACTTC.

This rearrangement joins TRBV27 to TRBJ1-1; D is perhaps TRBD1 (5 bases). CDR3 length: 15 residues. Germline loops: CDR1 MNHEY, CDR2 SMNVEV (reference sequence). The V end was cut by 0 bases, the J end by 4 bases, with 12 bases between. CDR3 residues: CASSLSSGGGTEAFF. The CDR3 nucleotides read TGTGCCAGCAGTTTATCGAGTGGGGGGGGCACTGAAGCTTTCTTT.

The chain is built from TRBV6-6 and TRBJ2-3, with D perhaps TRBD1 (5 bases). Germline CDR1 is MNHNY and CDR2 is SVGAGI (reference sequence). The CDR3 totals 14 residues. V shed 7 bases and J shed 2 bases, with 13 bases lying between them. This CDR3 reads CASIPKGITDTQYF. The CDR3 DNA reads TGTGCCAGCATCCCTAAGGGGATCACAGATACGCAGTATTTT.